This T cell receptor (beta chain) was identified during a study of cytomegalovirus exposure and HLA in healthy donors. Of note for this clone: Its antigen is still unknown.

Whole-study results and caveats: Most TCR beta V segments were productive about 90% or about 30% of the time in an earlier analysis. Most CMV-associated TCR beta chains were later found to appear HLA-restricted. Roughly even sequencing depth across donors was the assumption behind the presence/absence analyses.

The study ran its PCR with 60 Vbeta and 13 Jbeta primers. Sequencing was performed with immunoSEQ multiplex PCR; in TCRdb, only in-frame clones are kept and a portion is missing. The ten top clones account for approximately 13%, within a sample of tens of thousands of clones. The TCR comes from a man aged 18-30 years in good health and CMV-seropositive. Source material: PBMCs.

This CDR3 reads CASSSTEMLAGRETQYF. The CDR3 nucleotides are TGTGCCAGCAGCTCCACAGAAATGTTAGCGGGCCGGGAGACCCAGTACTTC. The chain carries TRBV11-2 and TRBJ2-5; 7 bases align to TRBD2. The V segment lost 4 bases and the J segment 5 bases; nucleotides outside the gene matches: 16. This CDR3 has 17 residues. Germline V lookup: CDR1 SGHAT, CDR2 FQNNGV.